Presented here are 7 T cell receptor beta chains from one specimen sequenced in a study of cytomegalovirus exposure and HLA in healthy donors. The PCR was carried out with 60 Vbeta primers and 13 Jbeta primers. The method was immunoSEQ multiplex PCR; TCRdb's version includes in-frame clones alone and lacks a portion of them. This sample has about 160,000 clones, with more than 60% found just once. The specimen was PBMCs. These TCRs come from a young woman in good health and CMV-seronegative.

This sequence joins TRBV10-3 and TRBJ1-1; a weak D match, TRBD1 (5 bases). V lost 8 bases to trimming and J lost 0 bases, with 10 bases between them. This CDR3 comprises 13 residues. Germline lookup yields CDR1 ENHRY and CDR2 SYGVKD. The CDR3 DNA follows: TGTGCCATCTCGGGAGGGGTGAACACTGAAGCTTTCTTT. This encodes CAISGGVNTEAFF.

V gene TRBV15 combines with J gene TRBJ2-2; 8 nucleotides agree with TRBD1. The CDR3 spans 15 residues. Trimming removed 5 bases from V and 3 bases from J; junction bases left unmatched: 5. The germline gives CDR1 LNHNV, CDR2 YYDKDF (reference sequence). The CDR3 nucleotides read TGTGCCACCAGCCCTGGACAGGGAGACACCGGGGAGCTGTTTTTT. Protein sequence: CATSPGQGDTGELFF.

The chain combines TRBV18 with TRBJ2-1; 7 nucleotides align to TRBD1. CDR1 and CDR2 from the germline V gene are KGHSH and LQKENI. V was clipped by 6 bases and J by 0 bases; unmatched bases: 5. The CDR3 spans 15 residues. The CDR3 sequence is CASSPRDSSYNEQFF. In DNA form, the CDR3 reads TGTGCCAGCTCGCCCCGGGACAGCTCCTACAATGAGCAGTTCTTC.

In its sample, this clone was seen once. The chain is built from TRBV10-2 and TRBJ1-1; 10 bases are a match to TRBD1. In germline, CDR1 is WSHSY, CDR2 SAAADI. The V and J ends lost 4 bases and 5 bases, in that order; junction bases with no gene match: 7. This CDR3 spans 15 amino acids. The CDR3 region is CASSGRQGARTEAFF. In DNA form, the CDR3 reads TGCGCCAGCAGTGGGAGACAGGGGGCGCGAACTGAAGCTTTCTTT.

This sequence joins TRBV6-5 and TRBJ1-5; 7 bases match TRBD1. The germline V gene encodes CDR1 MNHEY and CDR2 SVGAGI. There are 15 residues in the CDR3. V lost 8 bases, J lost 4 bases, and 11 bases stayed unmatched. The CDR3 loop is CASEGAAGGNQPQHF. DNA for the CDR3: TGTGCCAGCGAGGGGGCGGCAGGGGGTAATCAGCCCCAGCATTTT.

The chain has TRBV6-4 and TRBJ2-1; perhaps TRBD1 as D (6 bases). The CDR3 runs to 15 residues. Trimming cost V 5 bases and J 2 bases, with 13 bases left between them. CDR1 is MRHNA, CDR2 SNTAGT, per germline. CDR3 bases: TGTGCCAGCAGTCTTACAGGGAATCCCTACAATGAGCAGTTCTTC. Residues: CASSLTGNPYNEQFF.

CDR3 sequence (DNA): TGTGCCAGCAGTGAAATCTCCAGGGCCAACACTGAAGCTTTCTTT. This translates into CASSEISRANTEAFF. The chain links TRBV2 to TRBJ1-1; possibly TRBD1 for D (5 bases). CDR3 length: 15 amino acids. CDR1 and CDR2 from the germline V gene are SNHLY and FYNNEI. Trimming removed 2 bases at V and 2 bases at J, with 12 bases between.